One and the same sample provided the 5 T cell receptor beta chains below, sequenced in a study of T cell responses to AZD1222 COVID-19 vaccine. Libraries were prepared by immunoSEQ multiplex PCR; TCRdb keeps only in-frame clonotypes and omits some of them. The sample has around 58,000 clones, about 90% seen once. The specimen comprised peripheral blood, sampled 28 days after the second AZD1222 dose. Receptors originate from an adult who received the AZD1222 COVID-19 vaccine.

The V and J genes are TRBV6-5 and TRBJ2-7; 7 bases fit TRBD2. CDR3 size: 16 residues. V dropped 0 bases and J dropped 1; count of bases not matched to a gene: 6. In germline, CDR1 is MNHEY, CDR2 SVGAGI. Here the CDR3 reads CASSYSRVAGSYEQYF. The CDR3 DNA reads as TGTGCCAGCAGTTACTCGAGAGTAGCGGGTTCCTACGAGCAGTACTTC.

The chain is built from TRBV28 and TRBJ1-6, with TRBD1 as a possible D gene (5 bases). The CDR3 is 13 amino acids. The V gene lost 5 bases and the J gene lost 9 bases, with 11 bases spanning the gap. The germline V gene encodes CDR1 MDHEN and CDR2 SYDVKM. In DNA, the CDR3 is TGTGCCAGCAGTCTCCGACAGAGTTCACCCCTCCACTTT. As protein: CASSLRQSSPLHF. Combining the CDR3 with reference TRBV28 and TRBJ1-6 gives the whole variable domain DVKVTQSSRYLVKRTGEKVFLECVQDMDHENMFWYRQDPGLGLRLIYFSYDVKMKEKGDIPEGYSVSREKKERFSLILESASTNQTSMYLCASSLRQSSPLHFGNGTRLTVT.

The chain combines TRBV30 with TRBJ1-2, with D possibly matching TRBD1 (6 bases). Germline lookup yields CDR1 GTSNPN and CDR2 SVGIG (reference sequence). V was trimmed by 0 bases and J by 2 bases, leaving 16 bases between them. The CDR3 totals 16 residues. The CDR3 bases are TGTGCCTGGAGTGTAAGGGGCCCGACAGGCAACTATGGCTACACCTTC. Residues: CAWSVRGPTGNYGYTF. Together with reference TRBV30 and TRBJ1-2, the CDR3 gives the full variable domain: SQTIHQWPATLVQPVGSPLSLECTVEGTSNPNLYWYRQAAGRGLQLLFYSVGIGQISSEVPQNLSASRPQDRQFILSSKKLLLSDSGFYLCAWSVRGPTGNYGYTFGSGTRLTVV.

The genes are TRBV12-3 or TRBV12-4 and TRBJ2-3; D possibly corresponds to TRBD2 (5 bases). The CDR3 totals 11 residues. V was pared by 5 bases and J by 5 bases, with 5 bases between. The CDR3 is CASSGLDTQYF. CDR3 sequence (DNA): TGTGCCAGCAGTGGACTAGATACGCAGTATTTT.

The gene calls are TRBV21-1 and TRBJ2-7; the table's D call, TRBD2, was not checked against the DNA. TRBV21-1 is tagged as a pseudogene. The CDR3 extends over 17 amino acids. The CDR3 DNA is TGTGCCAGCAGGCGAACGAGTACTAGCGGGAGGGATTGCGAGCAGTACTTC. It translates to CASRRTSTSGRDCEQYF.